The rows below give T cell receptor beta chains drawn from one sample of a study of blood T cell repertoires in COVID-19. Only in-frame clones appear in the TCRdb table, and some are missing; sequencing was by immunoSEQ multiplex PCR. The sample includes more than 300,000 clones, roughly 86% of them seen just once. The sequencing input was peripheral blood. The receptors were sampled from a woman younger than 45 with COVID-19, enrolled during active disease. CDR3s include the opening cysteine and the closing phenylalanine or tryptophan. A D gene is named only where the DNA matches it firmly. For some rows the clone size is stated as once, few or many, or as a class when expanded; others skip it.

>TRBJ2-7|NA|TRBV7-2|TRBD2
TGTGCCAGCAGCTTAGTACCCGGGAGGGCCTACGAGCAGTACTTC
CASSLVPGRAYEQYF
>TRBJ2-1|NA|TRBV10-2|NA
TGCGCCAGCAGTGAGGGTGCGGGGAAGCAGTTCTTC
CASSEGAGKQFF
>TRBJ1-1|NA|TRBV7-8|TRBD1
TGTGCCAGCAGCTCTGACAGGGCCGGGAACACTGAAGCTTTCTTT
CASSSDRAGNTEAFF
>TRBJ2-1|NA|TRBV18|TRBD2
TGTGCCAGCTCACTGTTTTTTAGCGGGAACGGTGTAGATGAGCAGTTCTTC
CASSLFFSGNGVDEQFF
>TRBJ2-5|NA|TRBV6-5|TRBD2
TGTGCCAGCAGCCAAACAGGACTAGCGGGAGAGACCCAGTACTTC
CASSQTGLAGETQYF
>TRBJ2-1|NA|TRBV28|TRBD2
TGTGCCAGCAATCTGGGGGCGGGAGGGCCTTACAATGAGCAGTTCTTC
CASNLGAGGPYNEQFF
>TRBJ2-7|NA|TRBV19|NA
TGTGCCAGTAGGCCTCCCGGGGGGCACCACGAGCAGTACTTC
CASRPPGGHHEQYF
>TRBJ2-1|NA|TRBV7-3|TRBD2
TGTGCCAGCAGCTCCAGGACTAGCGGACCCTGGGGCAATGAGCAGTTCTTC
CASSSRTSGPWGNEQFF
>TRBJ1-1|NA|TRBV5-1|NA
TGCGCCAGCAGCTCCCCATACTCAGGCGGCCGGGGGAACACTGAAGCTTTCTTT
CASSSPYSGGRGNTEAFF
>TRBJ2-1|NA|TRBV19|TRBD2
TGTGCCAGTAGTTTTAGCGGGAGTTCCTACAATGAGCAGTTCTTC
CASSFSGSSYNEQFF
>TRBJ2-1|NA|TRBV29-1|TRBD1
TGCAGCGTTGTAATCGGACAGGGATACAATGAGCAGTTCTTC
CSVVIGQGYNEQFF
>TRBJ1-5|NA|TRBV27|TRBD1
TGTGCCAGCAGTCCGGACAGGGGGCGCGATCAGCCCCAGCATTTT
CASSPDRGRDQPQHF
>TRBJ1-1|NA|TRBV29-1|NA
TGCAGCGTTGAAGATCGGCCTGGGAGTGAAGCTTTCTTT
CSVEDRPGSEAFF
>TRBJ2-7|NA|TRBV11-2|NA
TGTGCCAGCAGCTTAGCCCAGGGTTACGAGCAGTACTTC
CASSLAQGYEQYF
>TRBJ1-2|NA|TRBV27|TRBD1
TGTGCCAGCAGTTTATTTGGGACAGAGAACTATGGCTACACCTTC
CASSLFGTENYGYTF
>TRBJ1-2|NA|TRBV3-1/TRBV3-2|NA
TGTGCCAGCAGCCAAGACGCCCAGGGTAACTATGGCTACACCTTC
CASSQDAQGNYGYTF
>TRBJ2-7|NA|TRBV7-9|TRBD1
TGTGCCAGCAGCCCCGGGACAGCAGGCTACGAGCAGTACTTC
CASSPGTAGYEQYF
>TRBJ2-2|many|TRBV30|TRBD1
TGTGCCTGGAGTGATTACGACAGGGACACCGGGGAGCTGTTTTTT
CAWSDYDRDTGELFF
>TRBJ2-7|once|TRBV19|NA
TGTGCCAGTAGTATATTTGGGAGCGCTTCCTACGAGCAGTACTTC
CASSIFGSASYEQYF
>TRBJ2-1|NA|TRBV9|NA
TGTGCCAGCAGCACAGGCTCCTACAATGAGCAGTTCTTC
CASSTGSYNEQFF
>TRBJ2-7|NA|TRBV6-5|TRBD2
TGTGCCAGCCGGGGGGAGTTCGAGCAGTACTTC
CASRGEFEQYF
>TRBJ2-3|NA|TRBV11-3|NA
TGTGCCAGCAGCAGACACACAGATACGCAGTATTTT
CASSRHTDTQYF
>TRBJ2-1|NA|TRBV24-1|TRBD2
TGTGCCACCAGTGATTCCAGCGGGAGAATCTACAATGAGCAGTTCTTC
CATSDSSGRIYNEQFF
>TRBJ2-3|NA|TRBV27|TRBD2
TGTGCCAGCAGTTCCCGGACTAGCGGGAGCCCAGATACGCAGTATTTT
CASSSRTSGSPDTQYF
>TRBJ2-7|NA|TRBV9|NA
TGTGCCAGCAGCCCCCAAGGGACACCATCCTACGAGCAGTACTTC
CASSPQGTPSYEQYF
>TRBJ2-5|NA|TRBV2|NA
TGTGCCAGCAGTGAAACCAGGGCCGGGGAGACCCAGTACTTC
CASSETRAGETQYF
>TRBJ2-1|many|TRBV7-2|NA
TGTGCCAGCAGCTCTTACCCCTCCCTGAGGAATGAGCAGTTCTTC
CASSSYPSLRNEQFF
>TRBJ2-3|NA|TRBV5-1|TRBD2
TGCGCCAGCAGCTTTAGCGGGAGAGCCTTAGATACGCAGTATTTT
CASSFSGRALDTQYF
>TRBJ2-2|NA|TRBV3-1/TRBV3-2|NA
TGTGCCAGCAGCCAAGATCAGGACACCGGGGAGCTGTTTTTT
CASSQDQDTGELFF
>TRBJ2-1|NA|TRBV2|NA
TGTGCCAGCAGTGAGCGGGTGCCCTACAATGAGCAGTTCTTC
CASSERVPYNEQFF
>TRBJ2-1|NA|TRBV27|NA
TGTGCCAGCAGGGTAGACACAGACAATGAGCAGTTCTTC
CASRVDTDNEQFF